This TCR beta chain emerged from a study of persistence of HIV-infected CD4 T cells. Study-level background: Suppressive ART had lasted a median of 8 years. Broader study findings: Degenerate expanded CDR3beta sequences were enriched among CMV- and Gag-responding cells.

Germline V lookup: CDR1 SGHNT, CDR2 YYREEE (reference sequence). Trimming removed 2 bases at V and 7 bases at J, with 18 bases between. The CDR3 loop spans 15 amino acids. As for this clone: As yet, its antigen is unknown.

This was the immunoSEQ version 4 assay in survey mode. The repertoire was sequenced with immunoSEQ multiplex PCR; TCRdb's copy has only in-frame clones and lacks some. The table has tens of thousands of clones, more than 75% seen once. Cells were stimulated with overlapping HIV-1 Gag 15-mer peptides. Memory cells lacking CD40L and CD69 with high CD45RO were sorted. Donors had CD4+ T cell counts above 400 cells/uL and were CMV-seropositive. This rearrangement joins TRBV5-4 to TRBJ1-2, with a possible D match to TRBD1 (5 bases). This sequence originates from an adult man with HIV who was CMV-seropositive. This specimen consisted of CD4+ T cells sorted from PBMCs after roughly 17-hour stimulation, obtained from a patient who received antiretroviral therapy. The chain's CDR3 is CASSLRGAPSAGYTF. In DNA, the CDR3 is TGTGCCAGCAGCTTAAGGGGCGCCCCAAGTGCTGGCTACACCTTC.